What follows are 14 T cell receptor beta chains derived from one specimen sequenced in a study of T cell responses to AZD1222 COVID-19 vaccine. Data came from immunoSEQ multiplex PCR; TCRdb stores just in-frame clones and leaves some out. Found here are roughly 70,000 clones, roughly 85% of them singletons; the top ten hold over 20%. Sequenced here: peripheral blood, sampled on day 0 of AZD1222 vaccination. Source of these receptors: an adult in good health.

This clone was recorded only once. This rearrangement joins TRBV30 to TRBJ2-1; 10 bases agree with TRBD2. The germline V gene encodes CDR1 GTSNPN and CDR2 SVGIG (reference sequence). V lost 7 bases to trimming and J lost 7 bases; unmatched junction nucleotides: 19. The CDR3 runs to 17 residues. The DNA for the CDR3 is TGTGCCTACCGCCCCCCTTTCGGACTAGCGGTCCGGAATGAGCAGTTCTTC. Translated, it gives CAYRPPFGLAVRNEQFF.

The chain uses TRBV5-6 and TRBJ1-1, with a tentative D call TRBD1 (5 bases). Between the trimmed V and J ends, which lost 4 bases and 4 bases, there was a span of 14 bases. There are 14 residues in the CDR3. The germline CDR1 and CDR2 sequences are SGHDT and YYEEEE. This CDR3 reads CASSILAGGTEAFF. As DNA, the CDR3 is TGTGCCAGCAGCATCTTAGCGGGGGGCACTGAAGCTTTCTTT. Based on the CDR3 plus reference TRBV5-6 and TRBJ1-1, the full variable domain is DAGVTQSPTHLIKTRGQQVTLRCSPKSGHDTVSWYQQALGQGPQFIFQYYEEEERQRGNFPDRFSGHQFPNYSSELNVNALLLGDSALYLCASSILAGGTEAFFGQGTRLTVV.

This clone was detected only a few times. The chain joins TRBV2 to TRBJ1-6; weak D call: TRBD1 (5 bases). This CDR3 has 14 amino acids. V was trimmed by 6 bases and J by 10 bases, leaving 16 bases between them. Germline V CDR1 and CDR2: SNHLY, FYNNEI. CDR3 nucleotide sequence: TGTGCCAGCAGACCCAGGGAGATAGGATCACCCCTCCACTTT. It encodes CASRPREIGSPLHF.

The chain employs TRBV5-1 and TRBJ1-3, with D possibly matching TRBD1 (5 bases). The germline V gene has CDR1 SGHRS and CDR2 YFSETQ. The V end was cut by 3 bases, the J end by 8 bases, with 12 bases between. The CDR3 extends over 13 amino acids. Here the CDR3 reads CASSWQGRDTIYF. The CDR3 nucleotides read TGCGCCAGCAGCTGGCAGGGAAGAGACACCATATATTTT.

The chain couples TRBV7-2 to TRBJ2-5; tentatively, D is TRBD2 (6 bases). This CDR3 region has 14 residues. Per the germline V gene, CDR1 is SGHTA and CDR2 is FQGNSA. V was trimmed by 5 bases and J by 2 bases, leaving 12 bases between them. CDR3 in amino acids: CASSPPGLQETQYF. The CDR3 DNA reads TGTGCCAGCAGCCCCCCTGGACTACAAGAGACCCAGTACTTC.

The rearrangement links TRBV7-9 to TRBJ2-7; unclear D gene. The CDR3 runs 14 residues. CDR1 is SEHNR, CDR2 FQNEAQ, per germline (reference sequence). V lost 5 bases to trimming and J lost 2 bases, with 13 bases between them. Here the CDR3 reads CASSHQDSPYEQYF. CDR3 bases: TGTGCCAGCAGCCACCAAGACTCCCCCTACGAGCAGTACTTC.

The CDR3 DNA is TGTGCCAGCGGGGACGGTGCCGAGCAGTACTTC. It specifies CASGDGAEQYF. This chain links TRBV9 with TRBJ2-7; the D gene could be TRBD1 or TRBD2 (5 bases each). Trimming cost V 7 bases and J 6 bases, with 11 bases left between them. Germline V gene data show CDR1 as SGDLS and CDR2 as YYNGEE. The CDR3 is made up of 11 amino acids.

The chain is built from TRBV7-2 and TRBJ1-1; 11 bases match TRBD1. Germline V CDR1 and CDR2: SGHTA, FQGNSA. This CDR3 region has 15 residues. The V segment lost 1 base and the J segment 11 bases; nucleotides outside the gene matches: 9. The CDR3: CASSLEGTGGFEAFF. The CDR3 bases are TGTGCCAGCAGCTTAGAAGGGACAGGGGGTTTTGAGGCTTTCTTT.

The chain employs TRBV6-5 and TRBJ2-3, with 11 bases that match TRBD2. Germline CDR1 and CDR2: MNHEY and SVGAGI. The CDR3 contains 16 residues. With 4 bases clipped from V and 1 base from J, the junction kept 4 bases outside the gene matches. This chain's CDR3 is CASSWTSGSGTDTQYF. The CDR3 nucleotides read TGTGCCAGCAGTTGGACTAGCGGGTCGGGCACAGATACGCAGTATTTT.

The chain employs TRBV29-1 and TRBJ2-7, with no clear D. Per the germline V gene, CDR1 is SQVTM and CDR2 is ANQGSEA. The CDR3 length is 17 residues. V was cut by 5 bases and J by 1 base, with 24 bases left in between. CDR3 region: CSVRSHSIAEYSYEQYF. As DNA, the CDR3 is TGCAGCGTTCGATCCCATTCCATCGCAGAATATTCCTACGAGCAGTACTTC.

The count of this clone is one. The DNA of the CDR3 is TGCGCCAGCAGTTCCTTAGGGGCCTCTTACCTCACTGAAGCTTTCTTT. Translating gives CASSSLGASYLTEAFF. This chain connects TRBV5-1 to TRBJ1-1; the D gene is possibly TRBD1 (5 bases). The ends were cut back, 5 bases at V and 4 bases at J, with 21 bases in the middle. CDR3 size: 16 residues. Germline lookup yields CDR1 SGHRS and CDR2 YFSETQ.

The chain combines TRBV5-1 with TRBJ1-1; no reliable D call. V lost 6 bases and J lost 8, with 23 bases in between. The CDR3 totals 15 residues. The germline gives CDR1 SGHRS, CDR2 YFSETQ. The DNA of the CDR3 is TGCGCCAGCACCCCCGGCCATGGTGACTCAACGGAAGCTTTCTTT. This sequence encodes CASTPGHGDSTEAFF.

On this clone: The junction departs from germline at one end; a sequencing error may be responsible. The V gene is TRBV20-1, the J gene TRBJ1-2, with D maybe TRBD1 (5 bases). The CDR3 runs to 11 residues. The V gene's germline CDR1 is DFQATT and CDR2 SNEGSKA (reference sequence). Written as DNA, the CDR3 is TGCAGTGCTATGGGCAGGGTGGGGTTGGAGTTC. Its protein is CSAMGRVGLEF.

The genes are TRBV19 and TRBJ1-4, with D possibly TRBD1 on 6 matching bases. V lost 8 bases and J 3 bases, leaving 10 bases between the germline ends. CDR1 is LNHDA, CDR2 SQIVND, per germline (reference sequence). This CDR3 is built from 13 residues. DNA of the CDR3: TGTGCCAGTTCGACAGGCCCTAATGAAAAACTGTTTTTT. Translating it yields CASSTGPNEKLFF.